The rows below give T cell receptor beta chains drawn from one sample of a study of blood T cell repertoires in COVID-19. Produced via immunoSEQ multiplex PCR; TCRdb's table is partial and in-frame only. This sample has 150,000 or so clones, with about 88% found just once. The sequencing input was peripheral blood. These receptors were taken from a young man with acute or convalescent COVID-19. CDR3s include the opening cysteine and the closing phenylalanine or tryptophan. D genes are given only for firm matches. Size values are once, few and many counts, or a class for expanded clones, and some rows have none.

clone_size j_call v_call d_call cdr3_aa cdr3_nt
once TRBJ2-2 TRBV7-2 NA CASSSRQTNTGELFF TGTGCCAGCAGCAGCAGACAGACGAACACCGGGGAGCTGTTTTTT
NA TRBJ2-7 TRBV11-2 TRBD1 CASSHQLTGGVEQYF TGTGCCAGCAGCCACCAACTCACAGGGGGCGTCGAGCAGTACTTC
NA TRBJ1-5 TRBV9 NA CASSVEGRSNQPQHF TGTGCCAGCAGCGTGGAGGGAAGGAGTAATCAGCCCCAGCATTTT
NA TRBJ2-2 TRBV5-6 NA CASSYQVFSANTGELFF TGTGCCAGCAGCTACCAGGTCTTCTCGGCGAACACCGGGGAGCTGTTTTTT
NA TRBJ1-5 TRBV10-3 NA CAISDYNQPQHF TGTGCCATCAGTGACTACAATCAGCCCCAGCATTTT
few TRBJ2-5 TRBV30 TRBD2 CAWSTAFGGGPGQETQYF TGTGCCTGGAGTACCGCTTTCGGCGGGGGGCCCGGACAAGAGACCCAGTACTTC
NA TRBJ1-4 TRBV7-8 NA CASSLGQATNEKLFF TGTGCCAGCAGCTTAGGCCAGGCAACTAATGAAAAACTGTTTTTT
NA TRBJ1-3 TRBV14 NA CASSQAGGNTIYF TGTGCCAGCAGCCAAGCAGGCGGAAACACCATATATTTT
NA TRBJ2-7 TRBV7-9 TRBD1 CASSTDRERIVGEQYF TGTGCCAGCAGCACCGACAGGGAGCGGATAGTCGGCGAGCAGTACTTC
NA TRBJ2-3 TRBV28 NA CASILGPSTDTQYF NA
NA TRBJ2-3 TRBV27 TRBD2 CASSSPLAGGRTDTQYF TGTGCCAGCAGTTCCCCTCTGGCGGGGGGACGAACAGATACGCAGTATTTT
few TRBJ1-3 TRBV3-1/TRBV3-2 NA CASSRQSGNTIYF TGTGCCAGCAGCCGACAGTCTGGAAACACCATATATTTT
NA TRBJ1-5 TRBV6-2/TRBV6-3 TRBD1 CASSAGQTSNQPQHF TGTGCCAGCAGTGCGGGACAGACTAGCAATCAGCCCCAGCATTTT
NA TRBJ2-3 TRBV6-5 TRBD2 CASLDSGGTDTQYF TGTGCCAGCCTGGATAGCGGGGGCACAGATACGCAGTATTTT
NA TRBJ1-1 TRBV5-1 TRBD1 CASSPWTGRGTEAFF TGCGCCAGCAGCCCTTGGACAGGCCGGGGAACTGAAGCTTTCTTT
few TRBJ2-7 TRBV19 NA CASSPERRSYEQYF TGTGCCAGTAGTCCGGAGCGAAGGTCCTACGAGCAGTACTTC
once TRBJ1-2 TRBV19 NA CASSIDGGPYGYTF TGTGCCAGTAGTATAGATGGGGGCCCCTATGGCTACACCTTC
few TRBJ1-4 TRBV6-5 NA CASIAVSLCEKLFF TGTGCCAGCATCGCGGTGAGTCTGTGTGAAAAACTGTTTTTT
NA TRBJ2-7 TRBV9 TRBD2 CASSKGLAGGSYEQYF TGTGCCAGCAGCAAAGGACTAGCGGGGGGGTCCTACGAGCAGTACTTC
NA TRBJ1-2 TRBV4-2 TRBD1 CASRKEQGARGYTF TGTGCCAGCAGAAAGGAACAGGGGGCAAGGGGCTACACCTTC
NA TRBJ1-5 TRBV4-1 NA CASSRSPTDSNQPQHF TGCGCCAGCAGCCGAAGCCCCACAGATAGCAATCAGCCCCAGCATTTT
NA TRBJ2-1 TRBV4-1 NA CASSPGVGFGEQFF TGCGCCAGCAGCCCCGGGGTGGGTTTCGGGGAGCAGTTCTTC
NA TRBJ2-3 TRBV7-3 NA CASSISGTSTDTQYF TGTGCCAGCAGCATAAGCGGTACGAGCACAGATACGCAGTATTTT
NA TRBJ1-1 TRBV19 NA CASASTETLGTEAFF TGTGCCAGCGCTTCGACGGAGACTCTGGGCACTGAAGCTTTCTTT
once TRBJ1-5 TRBV20-1 NA CSASDRGAGNQPQHF TGCAGTGCTAGTGATCGCGGGGCGGGCAATCAGCCCCAGCATTTT
NA TRBJ1-1 TRBV19 TRBD1 CASSPAWADRGLLNTEAFF TGTGCCAGTAGTCCCGCTTGGGCCGACAGGGGACTATTGAACACTGAAGCTTTCTTT
NA TRBJ2-3 TRBV9 TRBD2 CASSVATSGGTDTQYF TGTGCCAGCAGCGTAGCTACTAGCGGGGGGACAGATACGCAGTATTTT
few TRBJ1-5 TRBV30 NA CAWSSMGANQPQHF TGTGCCTGGAGCTCTATGGGGGCTAATCAGCCCCAGCATTTT
NA TRBJ1-4 TRBV12-3/TRBV12-4 NA CASSRYSGEKLFF TGTGCCAGCAGTCGATATTCAGGGGAAAAACTGTTTTTT
NA TRBJ2-3 TRBV7-9 NA CASSSTDTQYF TGTGCCAGCAGCTCGACAGATACGCAGTATTTT
NA TRBJ1-4 TRBV24-1 NA CATSDNNEKLFF TGTGCCACCAGTGACAATAATGAAAAACTGTTTTTT
NA TRBJ1-4 TRBV28 NA CASSSPSGVFPVATNEKLFF TGTGCCAGCAGTTCCCCGTCAGGGGTTTTCCCCGTTGCAACTAATGAAAAACTGTTTTTT
NA TRBJ2-2 TRBV21-1 NA CASTQRGQGAYQNTGELFF TGTGCCAGCACCCAGAGGGGACAGGGGGCCTATCAGAACACCGGGGAGCTGTTTTTT
NA TRBJ1-5 TRBV28 TRBD1 CASSPGQGTSQPQHF TGTGCCAGCAGTCCAGGACAGGGGACGAGTCAGCCCCAGCATTTT
NA TRBJ1-3 TRBV7-9 NA CASSSTRSGNTIYF TGTGCCAGCAGCTCCACTCGGTCCGGAAACACCATATATTTT
NA TRBJ1-2 TRBV21-1 NA CASSKAHRGLTPNYGYTF TGTGCCAGCAGCAAAGCTCACAGGGGGCTAACCCCTAACTATGGCTACACCTTC
NA TRBJ1-1 TRBV18 NA CASSPGQNTEAFF TGTGCCAGCTCACCAGGCCAAAACACTGAAGCTTTCTTT
few TRBJ1-6 TRBV9 TRBD1 CASSARDRGSPLHF TGTGCCAGCAGCGCCCGGGACAGGGGATCGCCCCTCCACTTT
NA TRBJ2-5 TRBV3-1/TRBV3-2 TRBD1 CASSPGQGVQETQYF TGTGCCAGCAGTCCGGGACAGGGTGTGCAGGAGACCCAGTACTTC
few TRBJ1-1 TRBV10-3 NA CAISESTANTEAFF TGTGCCATCAGTGAGTCTACAGCGAACACTGAAGCTTTCTTT
NA TRBJ1-1 TRBV4-2 NA CASSQGDSVIF TGTGCCAGCAGCCAAGGAGACAGCGTTATCTTT
NA TRBJ1-5 TRBV6-5 TRBD1 CASRGRWDRAQPQHF TGTGCCAGCAGAGGAAGGTGGGACAGGGCACAGCCCCAGCATTTT
NA TRBJ1-6 TRBV3-1/TRBV3-2 NA CASSQGGQNSPLHF TGTGCCAGCAGCCAAGGAGGGCAGAATTCACCCCTCCACTTT
NA TRBJ1-6 TRBV5-5 NA CASSPDSPSYNSPLHF TGTGCCAGCAGCCCGGACAGTCCCTCCTATAATTCACCCCTCCACTTT
NA TRBJ2-4 TRBV28 NA CASSLSSGLYIQYF TGTGCCAGCAGTTTATCCTCAGGGTTGTACATTCAGTACTTC
once TRBJ1-1 TRBV5-1 NA CASSLAGSAEAFF TGCGCCAGCAGCTTGGCAGGGTCGGCTGAAGCTTTCTTT
NA TRBJ1-3 TRBV28 NA CASSSYSGNTIYF TGTGCCAGCAGTTCGTACTCTGGAAACACCATATATTTT
NA TRBJ1-4 TRBV30 TRBD1 CAWATGDREKLFF TGTGCCTGGGCTACAGGGGATAGGGAAAAACTGTTTTTT
NA TRBJ2-3 TRBV5-5 TRBD2 CASSLLAGDLTDTQYF TGTGCCAGCAGCTTACTAGCGGGGGATCTCACAGATACGCAGTATTTT
NA TRBJ2-5 TRBV7-3 NA CASSLPGETQYF TGTGCCAGCAGCTTACCCGGGGAGACCCAGTACTTC
NA TRBJ1-1 TRBV3-1/TRBV3-2 NA CASSRTGRNTEAFF TGTGCCAGCAGCCGGACGGGAAGGAACACTGAAGCTTTCTTT
NA TRBJ1-1 TRBV2 NA CASWKGAEAFF TGTGCCAGCTGGAAGGGGGCTGAAGCTTTCTTT
once TRBJ2-1 TRBV11-2 TRBD2 CASSSPGLARLNEQFF TGTGCCAGCAGCTCCCCGGGACTAGCGAGGTTGAATGAGCAGTTCTTC
NA TRBJ2-2 TRBV5-1 NA CASSFTGEGLLTGELFF TGCGCCAGCAGCTTTACCGGGGAAGGGCTATTGACCGGGGAGCTGTTTTTT